This T cell receptor beta chain is from a study of technical replicates of blood from several donors. The V gene's germline CDR1 is SQVTM and CDR2 ANQGSEA. The CDR3 is made up of 12 amino acids. V was shortened by 5 bases and J by 3 bases, with 11 bases between the two germline ends. Sequencing was performed with immunoSEQ multiplex PCR; in TCRdb, only in-frame clones are kept and a portion is missing. Of 64,000 or so clones listed, nearly 98% were seen once; the top ten hold over 0.2%. The rearrangement joins TRBV29-1 to TRBJ2-7, with D perhaps TRBD1 (6 bases). The TCR comes from a human donor in good health. The sequenced material came from T cells isolated from PBMCs. Here the CDR3 reads CSVRTDSYEQYF. DNA of the CDR3: TGCAGCGTTCGGACAGACAGCTACGAGCAGTACTTC.